This T cell receptor beta chain derives from a study of cytomegalovirus exposure and HLA in healthy donors. This clone was detected only once. The ends lost 2 bases at V and 0 bases at J; junction bases unmatched: 2. The CDR3 extends over 15 amino acids. Germline values: CDR1 SGDLS, CDR2 YYNGEE. The primer mix had 60 Vbeta and 13 Jbeta primers. TCRdb keeps only in-frame clones here, not all; method: immunoSEQ multiplex PCR. The sample includes 60,000 to 85,000 clones, 70% to 75% seen only once; the top ten take roughly 11%. The sample taken for sequencing was PBMCs. J is TRBJ1-3 and V is TRBV9; 7 bases align to TRBD1. This TCR was recovered from a human donor in good health. CDR3 in DNA: TGTGCCAGCAGCGTTGGACAGGCCTCTGGAAACACCATATATTTT. Protein sequence: CASSVGQASGNTIYF. Filled out from reference TRBV9 and TRBJ1-3, the complete variable domain reads DSGVTQTPKHLITATGQRVTLRCSPRSGDLSVYWYQQSLDQGLQFLIQYYNGEERAKGNILERFSAQQFPDLHSELNLSSLELGDSALYFCASSVGQASGNTIYFGEGSWLTVV.